This is a list of T cell receptor beta chains from one sample in a study of shared clonotypes between healthy human individuals. Here immunoSEQ multiplex PCR was the method, and the copy in TCRdb shows in-frame clones only, minus some. The sample includes millions of clones, approximately 94% seen only once; the top ten take about 1.1%. The sample was naive CD8+ T cells sorted from blood. Source of these receptors: a young man in good health. Each CDR3 is given with its conserved first and last residue. D genes are given only for firm matches. A clone size is listed for some rows: how often the clone was seen (once, few, many), or a class if it is expanded.

clone size,D gene,J gene,V gene,CDR3 protein,CDR3 DNA
NA,NA,TRBJ1-1,TRBV5-1,CASSERTANTEAFF,TGCGCCAGCAGCGAGAGGACGGCGAACACTGAAGCTTTCTTT
NA,NA,TRBJ1-5,TRBV29-1,CSVAGTPGRGARDDSNQPQHF,TGCAGCGTCGCCGGGACACCGGGCCGGGGGGCCCGCGACGATAGCAATCAGCCCCAGCATTTT
NA,TRBD1,TRBJ2-1,TRBV19,CASTPGTAIYNEQFF,TGTGCCAGTACGCCTGGGACAGCTATCTACAATGAGCAGTTCTTC
NA,NA,TRBJ2-1,TRBV14,CASSQDVRISSDSFEQFF,TGTGCCAGCAGCCAAGATGTCCGAATATCAAGCGACAGTTTTGAGCAGTTCTTC
NA,NA,TRBJ2-7,TRBV20-1,CSAAQLDEQYF,TGCAGTGCGGCACAGTTGGACGAGCAGTACTTC
NA,NA,TRBJ2-4,TRBV30,CAWSVRGTDIQYF,TGTGCCTGGAGTGTAAGAGGGACGGACATTCAGTACTTC
NA,TRBD1,TRBJ2-2,TRBV11-2,CASSSGPGTGDTGELFF,TGTGCCAGCAGCTCAGGTCCCGGGACAGGGGACACCGGGGAGCTGTTTTTT
NA,TRBD1,TRBJ2-1,TRBV6-5,CASSYPGTGENNEQFF,TGTGCCAGCAGTTATCCCGGGACAGGGGAGAACAATGAGCAGTTCTTC
NA,NA,TRBJ1-1,TRBV5-8,CASSLGMNTEAFF,TGTGCCAGCAGCTTGGGGATGAACACTGAAGCTTTCTTT
NA,NA,TRBJ2-1,TRBV29-1,CSVEGLDEQFF,TGCAGCGTTGAGGGTTTGGATGAGCAGTTCTTC
NA,TRBD1,TRBJ2-7,TRBV7-9,CASSADLGQGIFYEQYF,TGTGCCAGCAGCGCGGATTTGGGACAGGGGATATTCTACGAGCAGTACTTC
NA,TRBD1,TRBJ2-3,TRBV2,CASSTEYDRGGTDTQYF,TGTGCCAGCAGTACCGAATATGACAGGGGAGGCACAGATACGCAGTATTTT
NA,NA,TRBJ1-2,TRBV27,CASSLPGHGYTF,TGTGCCAGCAGTTTACCCGGGCATGGCTACACCTTC
once,NA,TRBJ2-5,TRBV4-1,CASSHVYGPQETQYF,TGCGCCAGCAGCCATGTCTACGGGCCCCAAGAGACCCAGTACTTC
NA,TRBD1,TRBJ1-2,TRBV7-9,CASSSDRGALRGYTF,TGTGCCAGCAGCTCAGACAGGGGAGCTTTGAGAGGCTACACCTTC
NA,NA,TRBJ2-2,TRBV7-9,CASSRPGHGELFF,TGTGCCAGCAGCCGTCCAGGGCACGGGGAGCTGTTTTTT
NA,TRBD1,TRBJ2-7,TRBV28,CASSFSGQSYEQYF,TGTGCCAGCAGTTTCTCGGGACAGTCCTACGAGCAGTACTTC
NA,NA,TRBJ2-7,TRBV5-4,CASSLFRGISSYEQYF,TGTGCCAGCAGCTTGTTTCGTGGGATCAGCTCCTACGAGCAGTACTTC
NA,NA,TRBJ1-5,TRBV7-8,CASSPQGPPNQPQHF,TGTGCCAGCAGCCCCCAGGGACCGCCCAATCAGCCCCAGCATTTT
NA,NA,TRBJ2-1,TRBV27,CASSLSQPLSYNEQFF,TGTGCCAGCAGTTTATCGCAACCCCTCTCCTACAATGAGCAGTTCTTC
NA,NA,TRBJ1-1,TRBV5-1,CASSLFWTANTEAFF,TGCGCCAGCAGCTTGTTCTGGACAGCGAACACTGAAGCTTTCTTT
NA,NA,TRBJ2-5,TRBV27,CASGSYQETQYF,TGTGCCAGTGGGTCGTACCAAGAGACCCAGTACTTC
NA,TRBD2,TRBJ2-1,TRBV6-5,CASTPLAGKYNEQFF,TGTGCCAGCACCCCCCTAGCGGGGAAATACAATGAGCAGTTCTTC
NA,NA,TRBJ2-7,TRBV5-6,CASSLGHRTDSYEQYF,TGTGCCAGCAGCTTGGGTCACAGGACAGACTCCTACGAGCAGTACTTC
NA,TRBD2,TRBJ2-7,TRBV19,CASSSGSGSLHEQYF,TGTGCCAGTAGTAGCGGTAGCGGGAGTCTCCACGAGCAGTACTTC
NA,NA,TRBJ2-1,TRBV27,CASSLGDPPLNEQFF,TGTGCCAGCAGTTTAGGGGACCCCCCCTTAAATGAGCAGTTCTTC
NA,TRBD2,TRBJ2-3,TRBV4-2,CASSPDSDSGGPDSFTDTQYF,TGTGCCAGCAGCCCGGACTCCGATAGCGGGGGCCCGGATTCCTTCACAGATACGCAGTATTTT
NA,TRBD2,TRBJ2-1,TRBV19,CASSMGGAGGWNEQFF,TGTGCCAGTAGTATGGGTGGGGCGGGAGGTTGGAATGAGCAGTTCTTC
NA,NA,TRBJ2-3,TRBV4-1,CASSQGMAGGTDTQYF,TGCGCCAGCAGCCAAGGGATGGCTGGGGGAACAGATACGCAGTATTTT
NA,NA,TRBJ2-7,TRBV4-2,CASSQGRAGIYEQYF,TGTGCCAGCAGCCAAGGGAGGGCGGGGATCTACGAGCAGTACTTC
once,NA,TRBJ1-1,TRBV9,CASSVEGAGMNTEAFF,TGTGCCAGCAGCGTAGAAGGGGCAGGGATGAACACTGAAGCTTTCTTT
NA,NA,TRBJ2-7,TRBV7-6,CASSAEVGSYEQYF,TGTGCCAGCAGCGCGGAGGTTGGCTCCTACGAGCAGTACTTC
NA,NA,TRBJ1-6,TRBV19,CASNGRGGSYNSPLHF,TGTGCCAGTAACGGTAGGGGCGGCTCCTATAATTCACCCCTCCACTTT
NA,NA,TRBJ2-5,TRBV2,CASREDSYQETQYF,TGTGCCAGCAGAGAAGACAGCTACCAAGAGACCCAGTACTTC
NA,NA,TRBJ2-2,TRBV28,CASSFPGSDTGELFF,TGTGCCAGCAGTTTTCCCGGGTCCGACACCGGGGAGCTGTTTTTT
once,TRBD1,TRBJ2-7,TRBV7-7,CASSLRDRGYEQYF,TGTGCTAGCAGCCTCCGGGACAGGGGCTACGAGCAGTACTTC
NA,NA,TRBJ1-4,TRBV6-1,CASSDPGIPGNEKLFF,TGTGCCAGCAGTGATCCCGGGATCCCAGGCAATGAAAAACTGTTTTTT
NA,NA,TRBJ2-7,TRBV4-1,CASSQEGGLSYEQYF,TGCGCCAGCAGCCAAGAAGGGGGACTTTCCTACGAGCAGTACTTC
NA,NA,TRBJ2-1,TRBV4-1,CASSQMTGYEQFF,TGCGCCAGCAGCCAAATGACTGGCTATGAGCAGTTCTTC
NA,TRBD2,TRBJ2-6,TRBV5-1,CASSPGLAGVSGANVLTF,TGCGCCAGCAGCCCGGGACTAGCGGGAGTATCCGGGGCCAACGTCCTGACTTTC
NA,TRBD2,TRBJ2-7,TRBV15,CATSRDRLAGGPYAEQYF,TGTGCCACCAGCAGAGATCGCCTAGCGGGGGGTCCCTACGCGGAGCAGTACTTC
NA,TRBD1,TRBJ2-7,TRBV9,CASSSGGTGYEQYF,TGTGCCAGCAGCTCCGGAGGGACAGGCTACGAGCAGTACTTC
NA,NA,TRBJ1-1,TRBV9,CASSTSGAEAFF,TGTGCCAGCAGCACCAGTGGCGCTGAAGCTTTCTTT
NA,NA,TRBJ2-1,TRBV4-1,CASSHLGEAPYNEQFF,TGCGCCAGCAGCCACCTTGGGGAGGCCCCCTACAATGAGCAGTTCTTC
NA,NA,TRBJ1-1,TRBV6-5,CASSYDRFMNTEAFF,TGTGCCAGCAGTTACGACAGATTCATGAACACTGAAGCTTTCTTT
NA,NA,TRBJ2-7,TRBV19,CASSILGGDEQYF,TGTGCCAGTAGTATATTGGGGGGCGACGAGCAGTACTTC